What follows are 4 T cell receptor beta chains derived from one specimen sequenced in a study of vaccination and CD4 T cells after COVID-19. Sequencing of the DNA from cultured CD4+ T cells was carried out with the Oncomine TCR Beta short-read assay. TCRdb re-called the PCR reads with MiXCR, one entry per CDR3 protein. The sample records more than 15,000 distinct CDR3 sequences, roughly 46% being singletons. Treatment given: approximately 9-day PBMC culture with coronavirus spike peptide pools or control peptides (ViraFEST assay). No antigen has been assigned to these receptors. Source material: CD4+ T cells from blood, cultured in vitro. Receptors originate from a human donor who had recovered from COVID-19.

This clonotype turned up a few times. The chain joins TRBV20-1 to TRBJ2-1; TRBD1 might be the D (6 bases). The CDR3 loop spans 11 amino acids. V was shortened by 2 bases and J by 11 bases, with 10 bases between the two germline ends. CDR1 is DFQATT, CDR2 SNEGSKA, per germline (reference sequence). CDR3 nucleotides: TGCAGTGCTAGACGAGGGGGTCAGCAGTTCTTC. Encoded protein: CSARRGGQQFF.

The chain joins TRBV10-1 to TRBJ2-5; possibly TRBD1 or TRBD2 for D (5 bases each). The CDR3 totals 12 residues. The germline V gene encodes CDR1 WNHNN and CDR2 SYGVQD (reference sequence). V was clipped by 10 bases and J by 4 bases, with 13 bases between them. The CDR3 sequence is CAKAGSGETQYF. As DNA, the CDR3 is TGCGCCAAAGCAGGGAGTGGAGAGACCCAGTACTTC.

The chain carries TRBV6-1 and TRBJ2-7; D perhaps matches TRBD1 (6 bases). The CDR3 contains 14 residues. V lost 6 bases to trimming and J lost 2 bases, with 14 bases between them. Germline lookup yields CDR1 MNHNS and CDR2 SASEGT. CDR3: CASRQGRETYEQYF. The CDR3, as DNA: TGTGCCAGCAGACAGGGACGGGAAACCTACGAGCAGTACTTC.

The CDR3 loop is CASSVNRNQPQHF. The DNA of the CDR3 is TGTGCCAGTAGTGTCAACAGAAATCAGCCCCAGCATTTT. The rearrangement joins TRBV19 to TRBJ1-5; D not certain. The CDR3 loop spans 13 amino acids. V was pared by 5 bases and J by 4 bases, with 9 bases between. Germline loops: CDR1 LNHDA, CDR2 SQIVND (reference sequence).